Listed below are T cell receptor beta chains from one sample, sequenced in a study of cytomegalovirus exposure and HLA in healthy donors. TCRdb's table, derived via immunoSEQ multiplex PCR, lists solely in-frame clones and lacks some. This sample has around 98,000 clones; 69% occur once, and the top ten carry 1.2%. The sequencing sample was made of PBMCs. The receptors derive from a female donor in good health and CMV-seronegative. Both conserved end residues are part of each CDR3. Fields, in order: V gene, J gene, clone size, CDR3 protein. Expanded clones get a size class; other rows say once, few or many, or leave the size out.

>TRBV5-1|TRBJ1-1|once
CASSSGGRGLVDSRTEAFF
>TRBV2|TRBJ1-2|few
CASTKNRGYTF
>TRBV5-4|TRBJ1-5|.
CASSLGQIGNQPQHF
>TRBV28|TRBJ2-7|.
CASRYRGAYEQYF
>TRBV5-1|TRBJ2-3|.
CASSQVYGGSLTDTQYF
>TRBV30|TRBJ1-3|.
CAWSGGNSGNTIYF
>TRBV27|TRBJ1-2|.
CASSEGHTRANGYTF
>TRBV29-1|TRBJ2-1|.
CSAPGSTRYNEQFF
>TRBV4-2|TRBJ1-5|.
CASSQKGGGDNQPQHF
>TRBV6-5|TRBJ1-2|.
CASSYSGAVRPGYTF
>TRBV6-4|TRBJ2-6|.
CASSDSTTGSGANVLTF
>TRBV10-3|TRBJ1-1|.
CAISEMSGDTEAFF
>TRBV30|TRBJ1-1|.
CAWSVPLRVNTEAFF
>TRBV18|TRBJ2-1|once
CASSLGLAGGDNEQFF
>TRBV19|TRBJ2-7|.
CASSPTGTGFYEQYF
>TRBV6-6|TRBJ2-7|few
CASSSDRTTYEQYF
>TRBV5-1|TRBJ2-3|.
CASSLPTSTDTQYF
>TRBV29-1|TRBJ2-6|.
CSPSTGMKTAGANVLTF
>TRBV11-2|TRBJ1-1|few
CASSSQGSF
>TRBV6-1|TRBJ1-4|.
CASSFTGFNNEKLFF
>TRBV27|TRBJ2-5|.
CASKSGSGSWETQYF
>TRBV13|TRBJ1-6|few
CASSPRMADSPLHF
>TRBV29-1|TRBJ2-7|few
CSVTGGEKSSYEQYF
>TRBV6-5|TRBJ2-7|once
CASSWGGQGGEQYF
>TRBV30|TRBJ2-3|.
CAWSPENTQYF
>TRBV7-8|TRBJ2-3|.
CASSLDGGSTDTQYF
>TRBV7-9|TRBJ2-2|.
CASSLYDTGELFF
>TRBV5-8|TRBJ2-5|.
CASSLADRGHETQYF
>TRBV27|TRBJ2-7|.
CASSTGTGIYEQYF
>TRBV5-6|TRBJ1-2|.
CASSLAPLGYTF
>TRBV4-2|TRBJ2-7|.
CASSQVRTSGYEQYF
>TRBV29-1|TRBJ2-7|.
CSVESGTSGIYEQYF
>TRBV29-1|TRBJ2-7|.
CSVEGHRGQSGEQYF
>TRBV5-6|TRBJ2-5|.
CASSRTSGSETQYF
>TRBV4-1|TRBJ1-1|few
CASREATGPHEAFF
>TRBV2|TRBJ2-3|few
CASREQGLLADTQYF
>TRBV5-6|TRBJ1-2|.
CASSLTSVSDYTF
>TRBV6-1|TRBJ1-6|few
CASSEGQFNSPLHF
>TRBV6-1|TRBJ2-7|few
CASREGPGLRSSYEQYF
>TRBV4-1|TRBJ1-5|.
CASSPGGREPQHF
>TRBV5-4|TRBJ2-5|.
CASSLGLLGEQYF
>TRBV10-3|TRBJ2-3|once
CAISRLENTDTQYF
>TRBV27|TRBJ2-1|.
CASSLGGGKQFF
>TRBV4-1|TRBJ2-1|.
CASSQESTGGAYNEQFF
>TRBV5-4|TRBJ2-7|.
CASSAGQGLYEQYF
>TRBV6-5|TRBJ1-5|.
CASKRGSGHNQPQHF
>TRBV30|TRBJ2-1|.
CAWSPRPGAGVYGEQFF
>TRBV5-4|TRBJ2-1|.
CASSLGQGSHNEQFF
>TRBV29-1|TRBJ1-1|.
CSVQEDRSMNTEAFF
>TRBV9|TRBJ1-1|few
CASSTLDSTTTEAFF
>TRBV5-4|TRBJ2-7|.
CASSLGQGATPYEQYF
>TRBV4-1|TRBJ2-6|few
CASSQVLVGANVLTF
>TRBV30|TRBJ1-4|few
CAWSDVSATNEKLFF
>TRBV5-6|TRBJ1-4|.
CASSDRNNEKLFF
>TRBV11-2|TRBJ2-7|.
CASSPTPGQAYEQYF
>TRBV7-2|TRBJ2-7|.
CASNPGPGQGYEQYF
>TRBV10-3|TRBJ1-5|.
CAIDGTGENQPQHF
>TRBV4-3|TRBJ2-2|.
CASSRRQGIGELFF